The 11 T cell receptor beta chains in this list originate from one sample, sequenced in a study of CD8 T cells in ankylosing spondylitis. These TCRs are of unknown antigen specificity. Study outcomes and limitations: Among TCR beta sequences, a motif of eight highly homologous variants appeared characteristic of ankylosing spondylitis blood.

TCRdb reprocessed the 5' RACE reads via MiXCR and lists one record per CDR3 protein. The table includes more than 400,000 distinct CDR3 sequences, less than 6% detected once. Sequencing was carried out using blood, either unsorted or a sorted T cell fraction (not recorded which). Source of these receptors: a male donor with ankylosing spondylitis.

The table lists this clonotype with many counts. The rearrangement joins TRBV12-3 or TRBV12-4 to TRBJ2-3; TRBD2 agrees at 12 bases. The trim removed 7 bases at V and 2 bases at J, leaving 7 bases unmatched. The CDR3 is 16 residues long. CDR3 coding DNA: TGTGCCAGCAAAAGACTAGCGGGAGATTCCACAGATACGCAGTATTTT. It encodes CASKRLAGDSTDTQYF.

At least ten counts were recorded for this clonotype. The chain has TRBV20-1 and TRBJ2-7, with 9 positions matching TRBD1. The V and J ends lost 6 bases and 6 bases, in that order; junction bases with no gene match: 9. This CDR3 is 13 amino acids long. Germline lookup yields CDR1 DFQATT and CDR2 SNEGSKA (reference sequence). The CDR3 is CSATQGAGSEQYF. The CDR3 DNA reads TGCAGTGCAACACAGGGGGCTGGAAGCGAGCAGTACTTC.

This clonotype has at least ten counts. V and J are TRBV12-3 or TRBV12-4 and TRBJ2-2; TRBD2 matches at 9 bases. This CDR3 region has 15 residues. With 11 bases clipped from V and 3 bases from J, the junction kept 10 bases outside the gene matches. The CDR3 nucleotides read TGTGCCGGTAGTAGCGGGAGAGAGTACACCGGGGAGCTGTTTTTT. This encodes CAGSSGREYTGELFF.

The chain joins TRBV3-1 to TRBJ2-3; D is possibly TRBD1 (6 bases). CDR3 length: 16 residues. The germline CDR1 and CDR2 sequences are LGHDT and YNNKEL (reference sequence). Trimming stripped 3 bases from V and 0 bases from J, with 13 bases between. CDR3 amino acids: CASSHLGGSSTDTQYF. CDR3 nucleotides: TGTGCCAGCAGCCATCTAGGGGGTTCGAGCACAGATACGCAGTATTTT.

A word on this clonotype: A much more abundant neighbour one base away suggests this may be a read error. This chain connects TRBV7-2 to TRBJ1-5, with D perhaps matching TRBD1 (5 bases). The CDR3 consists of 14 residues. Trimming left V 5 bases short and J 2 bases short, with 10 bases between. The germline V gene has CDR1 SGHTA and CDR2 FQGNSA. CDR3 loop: CASSIGDRNQPQHF. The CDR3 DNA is TGTGCCAGCAGCATAGGGGATCGCAATCAGCCCCAGCATTTT.

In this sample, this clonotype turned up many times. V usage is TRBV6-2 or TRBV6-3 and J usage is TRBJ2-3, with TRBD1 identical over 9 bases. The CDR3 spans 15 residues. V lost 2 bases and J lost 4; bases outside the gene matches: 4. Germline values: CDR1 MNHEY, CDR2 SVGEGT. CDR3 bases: TGTGCCAGCAGTTACCAGGGACAGGGAGCAGATACGCAGTATTTT. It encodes CASSYQGQGADTQYF.

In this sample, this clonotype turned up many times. This CDR3 is CSVSGNHGYTF. The CDR3 coding sequence is TGCAGCGTGTCGGGGAACCATGGCTACACCTTC. This chain connects TRBV29-1 to TRBJ1-2; D unclear. V was cut by 6 bases and J by 6 bases, with 11 bases left in between. Germline values: CDR1 SQVTM, CDR2 ANQGSEA. The CDR3 sequence is 11 residues long.

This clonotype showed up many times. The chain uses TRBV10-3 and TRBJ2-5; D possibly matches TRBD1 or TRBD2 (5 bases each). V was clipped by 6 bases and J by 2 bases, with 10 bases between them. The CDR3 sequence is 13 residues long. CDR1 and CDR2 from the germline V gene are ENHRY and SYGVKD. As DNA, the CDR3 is TGTGCCATCAGCTGGGACGGGCAAGAGACCCAGTACTTC. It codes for CAISWDGQETQYF.

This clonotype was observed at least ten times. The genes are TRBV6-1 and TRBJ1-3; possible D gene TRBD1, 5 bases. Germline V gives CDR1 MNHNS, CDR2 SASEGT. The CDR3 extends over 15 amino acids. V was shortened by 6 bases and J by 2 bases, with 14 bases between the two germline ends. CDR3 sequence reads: CASSPDPGPGNTIYF. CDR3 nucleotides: TGTGCCAGCAGCCCCGACCCGGGACCTGGAAACACCATATATTTT.

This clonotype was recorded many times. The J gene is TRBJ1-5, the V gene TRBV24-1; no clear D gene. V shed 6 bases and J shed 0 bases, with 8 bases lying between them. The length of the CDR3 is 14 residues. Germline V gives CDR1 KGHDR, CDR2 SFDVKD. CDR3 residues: CATSSGLSNQPQHF. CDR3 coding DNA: TGTGCCACCAGTTCCGGGCTTAGCAATCAGCCCCAGCATTTT.

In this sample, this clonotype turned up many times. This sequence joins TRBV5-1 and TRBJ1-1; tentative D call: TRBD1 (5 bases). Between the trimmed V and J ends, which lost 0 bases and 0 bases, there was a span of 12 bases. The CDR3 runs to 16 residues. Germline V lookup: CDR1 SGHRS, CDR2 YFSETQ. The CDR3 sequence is CASSLEGFSMNTEAFF. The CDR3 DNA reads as TGCGCCAGCAGCTTGGAGGGGTTCTCCATGAACACTGAAGCTTTCTTT.